The clone carrying this T cell receptor beta chain appeared many times. Its antigen is still unknown. V lost 2 bases to trimming and J lost 6 bases, with 19 bases between them. The CDR3 length is 15 residues. The germline CDR1 and CDR2 sequences are SQVTM and ANQGSEA. The data were taken from a study of breast tumors, draining lymph nodes, adjacent tissues. TCRdb used MiXCR to reprocess the multiplex PCR reads, holding one entry per CDR3 protein. Among under 25,000 distinct CDR3 sequences listed, around two fifths were seen once. Points from the study as a whole: The lymph node origin of tumor T cells was framed as consistent with a hypothesis, not demonstrated. Tumor repertoires ranked between lymph nodes and nontumor tissue in diversity, with V and J gene preferences. Findings are consistent with lymph node origin and intratumoral expansion of most tumor T cells. Tumor and nontumor repertoires were significantly more similar in luminal-like than in basal-like breast cancer.

The TCR comes from a female donor with breast cancer. Some clones in this sample may be carry-over from other donors' samples. This chain connects TRBV29-1 to TRBJ1-2; D might be TRBD1 (5 bases). Sequencing was done on a sample of breast tumor tissue. Here the CDR3 reads CSVEPSGGHYHGYTF. CDR3 nucleotide sequence: TGCAGCGTTGAACCATCAGGTGGACACTATCATGGCTACACCTTC.